This TCR beta chain was documented in a study of T cells in Graves' hyperthyroidism and ophthalmopathy. About the research overall: Blood from the periphery was taken at initial diagnosis, before any treatment.

This clonotype was counted at least ten times. The CDR3 length is 17 residues. V was pared by 2 bases and J by 4 bases, with 8 bases of the junction left unmatched. Germline V gene data show CDR1 as MNHEY and CDR2 as SMNVEV (reference sequence). Amplified regions were TCR beta CDR3 sequences from RNA transcripts. The HTBI primer set was used in a first-round RT-PCR of the TCR CDR3. TCRdb ran MiXCR on the multiplex PCR reads and lists one entry per CDR3 protein. The data hold 620,000 or so distinct CDR3 sequences, with more than 12% observed a single time. The chain employs TRBV27 and TRBJ2-7; TRBD2 matches 13 bases. Sequencing input: blood. The receptor was derived from a woman aged 50 to 60 with Graves' ophthalmopathy. The CDR3 DNA sequence: TGTGCCAGCAGTTTAACCAAGGGACTAGCGGGGACTTACGAGCAGTACTTC. Encoded protein: CASSLTKGLAGTYEQYF.